This TCR beta chain derives from a study of T cell repertoires in urothelial bladder cancer. Whole-study context: Of more than 9 resected lesions, a few were cT2 or greater.

Findings of the study overall: Carcinoma specimens had fewer T cells than benign specimens. Up to about 17% of carcinoma infiltrating lymphocytes belonged to one T-cell clone. Benign specimens had a median about 12% infiltrating lymphocyte percentage.

Only a few counts were recorded for this clone. Its target is unknown. Germline V gives CDR1 GTSNPN, CDR2 SVGIG (reference sequence). The CDR3 length is 13 residues. Trimming cost V 8 bases and J 4 bases, with 17 bases left between them. Sequenced by immunoSEQ multiplex PCR; TCRdb stores in-frame clones only, minus some. The sample lists about 11,000 clones; about two thirds were seen once. The sequenced material came from tumor-infiltrating cells from bladder cancer. The receptor's source is a human donor with a benign inflammatory bladder lesion. This rearrangement joins TRBV30 to TRBJ1-1; unclear D gene. The CDR3 is CAGRVSRSTEAFF. The CDR3 DNA is TGTGCCGGACGCGTCTCCCGGAGCACTGAAGCTTTCTTT.